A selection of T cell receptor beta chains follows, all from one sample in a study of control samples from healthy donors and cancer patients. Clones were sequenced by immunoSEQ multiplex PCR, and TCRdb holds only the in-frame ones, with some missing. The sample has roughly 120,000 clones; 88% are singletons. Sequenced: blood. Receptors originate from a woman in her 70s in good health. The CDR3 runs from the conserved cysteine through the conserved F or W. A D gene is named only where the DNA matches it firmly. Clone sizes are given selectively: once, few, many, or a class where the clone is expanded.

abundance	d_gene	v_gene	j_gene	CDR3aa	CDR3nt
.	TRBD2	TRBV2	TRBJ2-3	CASGQRGSDTQYF	TGTGCCAGCGGGCAGCGGGGATCAGATACGCAGTATTTT
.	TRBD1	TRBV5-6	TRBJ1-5	CASSFGQGDQPQHF	TGTGCCAGCAGCTTCGGGCAGGGGGATCAGCCCCAGCATTTT
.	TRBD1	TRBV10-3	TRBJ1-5	CAIRKTGSGQPQHF	TGTGCCATCAGAAAGACAGGGTCGGGTCAGCCCCAGCATTTT
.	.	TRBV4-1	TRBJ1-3	CASSQSGGNTIYF	TGCGCCAGCAGCCAAAGTGGGGGAAACACCATATATTTT
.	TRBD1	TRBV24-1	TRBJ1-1	CATSTGGVTEAFF	TGTGCCACCAGTACAGGGGGGGTTACTGAAGCTTTCTTT
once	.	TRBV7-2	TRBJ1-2	CASSLAGGGHGGYTF	TGTGCCAGCAGCTTAGCTGGCGGGGGGCATGGGGGCTACACCTTC
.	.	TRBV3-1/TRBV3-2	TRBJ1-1	CASSQGSANTEAFF	TGTGCCAGCAGCCAAGGATCAGCGAACACTGAAGCTTTCTTT
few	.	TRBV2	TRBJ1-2	CASSDEVGGILSGYTF	TGTGCCAGCAGTGACGAAGTCGGGGGGATCTTGTCTGGCTACACCTTC
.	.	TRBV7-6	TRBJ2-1	CASSTDPQNKIYNEQFF	TGTGCCAGCAGCACCGATCCCCAGAACAAGATTTACAATGAGCAGTTCTTC
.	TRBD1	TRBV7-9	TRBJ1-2	CASSSQQGARSTF	TGTGCCAGCAGCTCCCAACAGGGGGCTAGAAGCACCTTC
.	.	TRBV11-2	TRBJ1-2	CASSPPANYGYTF	TGTGCCAGCAGCCCCCCCGCCAACTATGGCTACACCTTC
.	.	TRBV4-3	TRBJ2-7	CASSQERGREYEQYF	TGCGCCAGCAGCCAAGAAAGGGGCAGGGAGTACGAGCAGTACTTC
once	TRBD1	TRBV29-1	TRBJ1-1	CSVGTGQEAFF	TGCAGCGTTGGGACAGGGCAAGAAGCTTTCTTT
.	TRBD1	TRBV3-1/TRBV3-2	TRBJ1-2	CASSGAGTGARGYTF	TGTGCCAGCAGCGGGGCAGGGACAGGGGCCCGTGGCTACACCTTC
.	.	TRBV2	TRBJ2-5	CASSEPRDISVQETQYF	TGTGCCAGCAGTGAACCCCGGGACATATCGGTCCAAGAGACCCAGTACTTC
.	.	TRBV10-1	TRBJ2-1	CASSSGPIREQFF	TGCGCCAGCAGTTCCGGGCCGATACGGGAGCAGTTCTTC
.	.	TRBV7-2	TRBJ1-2	CASSLGVGKGYGYTF	TGTGCCAGCAGCTTAGGGGTAGGGAAAGGGTACGGCTACACCTTC
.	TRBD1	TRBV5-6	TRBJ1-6	CASTLDRDLTPLHF	TGTGCCAGCACCCTGGACAGGGACCTCACACCCCTCCACTTT
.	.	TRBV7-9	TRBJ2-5	CASSFGFVRGETQYF	TGTGCCAGCAGCTTTGGATTCGTTAGGGGAGAGACCCAGTACTTC
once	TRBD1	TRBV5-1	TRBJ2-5	CASSRTGGRGETQYF	TGCGCCAGCAGCCGGACAGGGGGTAGGGGAGAGACCCAGTACTTC
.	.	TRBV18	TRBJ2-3	CASSPLSRTPKGDTQYF	TGTGCCAGCTCACCACTTTCGCGAACGCCGAAGGGGGATACGCAGTATTTT
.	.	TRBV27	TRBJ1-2	CASSPSGGTNYGYTF	TGTGCCAGCAGTCCATCGGGGGGAACTAACTATGGCTACACCTTC
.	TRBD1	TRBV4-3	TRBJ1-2	CASSVQGNYGYTF	TGCGCCAGCAGCGTACAGGGGAACTATGGCTACACCTTC
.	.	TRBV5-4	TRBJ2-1	CASSPLPRDEQFF	TGTGCCAGCAGCCCCCTCCCCAGGGATGAGCAGTTCTTC
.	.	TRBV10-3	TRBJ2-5	CAISRETQYF	TGTGCCATCAGTCGGGAGACCCAGTACTTC
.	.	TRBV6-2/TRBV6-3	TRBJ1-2	CASSHPPYTGDYGYTF	TGTGCCAGCAGTCATCCCCCCTACACGGGGGACTATGGCTACACCTTC
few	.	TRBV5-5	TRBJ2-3	CASSSGWVSTDTQYF	TGTGCCAGCAGCTCCGGGTGGGTTAGCACAGATACGCAGTATTTT